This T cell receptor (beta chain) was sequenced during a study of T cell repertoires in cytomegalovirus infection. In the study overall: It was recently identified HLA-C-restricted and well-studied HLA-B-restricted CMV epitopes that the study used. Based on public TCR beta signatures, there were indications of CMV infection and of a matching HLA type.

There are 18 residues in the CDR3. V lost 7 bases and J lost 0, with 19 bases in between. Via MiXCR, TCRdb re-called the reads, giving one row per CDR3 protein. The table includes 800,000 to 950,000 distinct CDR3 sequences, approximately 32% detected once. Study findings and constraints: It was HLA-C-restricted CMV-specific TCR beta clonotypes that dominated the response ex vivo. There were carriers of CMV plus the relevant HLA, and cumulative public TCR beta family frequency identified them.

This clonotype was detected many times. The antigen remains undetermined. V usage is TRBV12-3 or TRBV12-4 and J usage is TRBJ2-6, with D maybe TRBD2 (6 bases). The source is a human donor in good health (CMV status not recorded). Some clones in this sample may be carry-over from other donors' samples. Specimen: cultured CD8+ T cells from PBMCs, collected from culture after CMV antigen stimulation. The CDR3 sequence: CASNPVGGAHSGANVLTF. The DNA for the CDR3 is TGTGCCAGCAACCCCGTTGGAGGGGCCCACTCTGGGGCCAACGTCCTGACTTTC.